These 5 T cell receptor beta chains came from one sample sequenced in a study of control samples from healthy donors and cancer patients. Assay: immunoSEQ multiplex PCR; the TCRdb copy retains only in-frame clones and omits some. The data contain 150,000 or so clones, just under 95% of them singletons. The specimen sequenced was blood. Source of these receptors: a middle-aged man in good health.

About this clone: Within the sample, other DNA sequences also encode this same CDR3. V gene TRBV19 combines with J gene TRBJ2-7; TRBD1 matches at 9 bases. The CDR3 runs 14 residues. CDR1 LNHDA and CDR2 SQIVND come from the germline V gene (reference sequence). V shed 5 bases and J 4 bases; nucleotides not matched to a gene: 6. CDR3 DNA: TGTGCCAGTAGTCCCGGGACAGGGTTATACGAGCAGTACTTC. As protein: CASSPGTGLYEQYF.

The gene calls are TRBV7-9 and TRBJ1-1; no firm D call. V shed 1 base and J shed 4 bases, with 7 bases lying between them. From germline, CDR1 is SEHNR and CDR2 FQNEAQ (reference sequence). The CDR3 length is 13 residues. The CDR3 is CASSLDPSTEAFF. The CDR3 region has the DNA TGTGCCAGCAGCTTAGACCCCAGCACTGAAGCTTTCTTT.

V is TRBV18 and J is TRBJ1-1; a possible D gene is TRBD1 (5 bases). V gave up 5 bases and J gave up 6 bases, with 13 bases separating them. Germline V gene sequence: CDR1 KGHSH, CDR2 LQKENI. The CDR3 runs to 13 residues. The CDR3 sequence: CASSTGGYAEAFF. CDR3 nucleotides: TGTGCCAGCTCAACAGGTGGATACGCTGAAGCTTTCTTT.

Details on this clone: Other DNA sequences in the same sample also yield this CDR3. Written as DNA, the CDR3 is TGTGCCAGCAGCTTGGGAACTGTCTATGGCTACACCTTC. Encoded protein: CASSLGTVYGYTF. The chain recombines TRBV7-9 with TRBJ1-2; the D is unclear. CDR3 length: 13 residues. Trimming shortened V by 3 bases and J by 4 bases, and 9 bases separated the two germline ends. Germline CDR1 reads SEHNR; CDR2 reads FQNEAQ (reference sequence). Full variable domain (remainder filled in from reference TRBV7-9 and TRBJ1-2): DTGVSQNPRHKITKRGQNVTFRCDPISEHNRLYWYRQTLGQGPEFLTYFQNEAQLEKSRLLSDRFSAERPKGSFSTLEIQRTEQGDSAMYLCASSLGTVYGYTFGSGTRLTVV.

The V call is TRBV24-1, the J call TRBJ2-1; the D call may be TRBD1 or TRBD2 (6 bases each). The CDR3 covers 17 residues. Looked up from germline, CDR1 is KGHDR and CDR2 is SFDVKD. V dropped 5 bases and J dropped 8 bases, with 24 bases sitting between them. The CDR3 DNA is TGTGCCACCAGTGCCTTTAAGGGGGGATCTCTGGGGGATGAGCAGTTCTTC. This translates into CATSAFKGGSLGDEQFF.